What follows is one TCR beta chain and its context. Its target is unknown. The CDR3 length is 14 residues. CDR1 is LGHNA, CDR2 YSLEER, per germline. V lost 1 base to trimming and J lost 5 bases, with 11 bases between them. The data were taken from a study of cytomegalovirus exposure and HLA in healthy donors. At the level of the study: In a previous analysis, approximately 110 million unique TCR beta sequences were found from 150 million to 200 million T cells. Points from the study as a whole: Across donors, presence/absence analyses took sequencing depth to be roughly uniform. Earlier analysis found most TCR beta V segments productive about 87% or about 30% of the time.

Nominally healthy donors were sampled, though unrecorded immune exposures were likely. Primers for the PCR totalled 60 Vbeta and 13 Jbeta. TCRdb's table, derived via immunoSEQ multiplex PCR, lists solely in-frame clones and lacks some. The sample has about 82,000 clones; 55% to 65% are singletons. The source material was PBMCs. The receptor's source is a woman in her thirties or forties in good health and CMV-seropositive. The V call is TRBV4-3, the J call TRBJ2-5; no definite D call. This CDR3 reads CASSQGLYGETQYF. CDR3 nucleotides: TGCGCCAGCAGCCAAGGGCTGTACGGGGAGACCCAGTACTTC.